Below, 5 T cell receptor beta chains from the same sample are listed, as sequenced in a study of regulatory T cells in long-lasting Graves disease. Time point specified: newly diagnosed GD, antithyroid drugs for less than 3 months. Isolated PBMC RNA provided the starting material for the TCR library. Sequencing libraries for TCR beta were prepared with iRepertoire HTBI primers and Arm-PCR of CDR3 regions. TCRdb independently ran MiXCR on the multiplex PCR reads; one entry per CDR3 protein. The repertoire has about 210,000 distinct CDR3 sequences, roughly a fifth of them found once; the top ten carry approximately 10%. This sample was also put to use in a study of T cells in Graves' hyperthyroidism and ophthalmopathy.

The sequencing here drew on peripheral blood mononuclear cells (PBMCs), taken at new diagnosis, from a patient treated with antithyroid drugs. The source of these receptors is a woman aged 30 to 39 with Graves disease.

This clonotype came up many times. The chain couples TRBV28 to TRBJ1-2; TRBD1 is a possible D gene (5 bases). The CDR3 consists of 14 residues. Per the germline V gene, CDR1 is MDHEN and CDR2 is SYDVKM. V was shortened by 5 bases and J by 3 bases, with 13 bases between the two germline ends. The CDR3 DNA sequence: TGTGCCAGCAGTCAACCGGTGGGGGACTATGGCTACACCTTC. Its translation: CASSQPVGDYGYTF.

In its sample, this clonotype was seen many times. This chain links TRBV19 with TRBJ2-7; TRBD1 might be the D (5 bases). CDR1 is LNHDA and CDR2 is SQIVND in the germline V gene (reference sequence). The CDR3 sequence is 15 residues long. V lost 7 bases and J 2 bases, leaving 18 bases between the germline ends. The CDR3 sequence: CASTLAAGKAYEQYF. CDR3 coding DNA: TGTGCCAGTACCCTCGCGGCAGGGAAGGCCTACGAGCAGTACTTC.

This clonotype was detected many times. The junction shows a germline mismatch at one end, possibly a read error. CDR3 sequence: CASSRHDSSREYF. As DNA, the CDR3 is TGTGCCAGCAGTCGACATGATTCGTCCAGGGAATACTTC. The rearrangement joins TRBV28 to TRBJ1-2; D perhaps matches TRBD1 (5 bases). Germline CDR1 reads MDHEN; CDR2 reads SYDVKM. The CDR3 extends over 13 amino acids.

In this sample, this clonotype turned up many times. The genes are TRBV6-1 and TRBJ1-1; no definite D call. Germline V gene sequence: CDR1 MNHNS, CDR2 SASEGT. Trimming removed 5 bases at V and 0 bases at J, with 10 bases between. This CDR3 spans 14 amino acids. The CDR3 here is CASSPRRMNTEAFF. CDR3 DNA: TGTGCCAGCAGTCCTAGACGCATGAACACTGAAGCTTTCTTT.

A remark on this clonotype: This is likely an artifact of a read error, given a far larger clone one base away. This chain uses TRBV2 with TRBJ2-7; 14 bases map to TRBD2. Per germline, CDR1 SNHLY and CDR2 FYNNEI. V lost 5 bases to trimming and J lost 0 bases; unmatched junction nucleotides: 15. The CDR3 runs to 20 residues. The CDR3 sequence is CASSSLALTSGRGFSYEQYF. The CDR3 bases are TGTGCCAGCAGTTCCCTGGCTTTGACTAGCGGGAGGGGATTCTCCTACGAGCAGTACTTC.